This T cell receptor (beta chain) was profiled in a study of shared clonotypes between healthy human individuals (dated by TCRdb to the early 2020s). Looking at the study overall: A couple of women and a few men aged 18 to 49 years were included in the cohort. Each donor's leukapheresis produced roughly between roughly 0.85 and 9.5 billion PBMCs. The study deeply sequenced blood TCR repertoires of about 5 healthy adults to estimate repertoire size and the extent of clonotype sharing between individuals. For each donor, three plates each were used for CD4 naive and CD4 memory, two plates were used for CD8 naive, and one plate was used for CD8 memory. Libraries were prepared and TCR repertoires were sequenced by different laboratories using diverse techniques, in order to increase sequencing depth and limit assay-specific biases. The study at large found these results: Across several donors, around 5.4% of naive CD4, around 3.5% of naive CD8, around 2.1% of memory CD4, and 0.3% to 0.45% of memory CD8 clonotypes were shared. Estimated clonotype richness was generally larger for naive than for memory subsets. The small number of donors limited the genetic and exposure-history diversity represented. Rarefaction of sorted-subset datasets indicated incomplete sequencing despite the large sequencing depth. Based on pairwise subsampling, the degree of clonotype sharing among donors was expected to be affected by sequencing depth. Higher generation probabilities were observed for clonotypes shared by all four sorted-subset donors than for non-shared clonotypes. Only blood was sampled, and tissue TCR repertoires likely differ from those in blood.

A word on this clone: No antigen is known for it. Base qualities are not provided; no much larger clone lies one nucleotide away.

The donors were healthy, HIV-negative adults with no recently reported acute infections or vaccinations. All donors were Caucasian adults living in Nashville, Tennessee, USA. CD4+ T cells were enriched by magnetic negative selection, after which naive cells were positively selected on CD45RA and the negative fraction was taken as the memory subset. Blood was obtained by leukapheresis, after which PBMCs were separated by Ficoll-Histopaque density gradient centrifugation and cryopreserved in liquid nitrogen vapor phase. Analytical flow cytometry was used to check the purity and quantity of each magnetically sorted T cell population. Each sorted fraction had its genomic DNA isolated and then quantified by UV absorbance on a Nanodrop 2000c. The CDR3, from cysteine to phenylalanine, totals 16 residues. Only the CDR3 part of the read is kept: 48 bases, read in frame from the first base. Between the V and J ends, shortened by 4 bases and 3 bases respectively, the junction contains 16 bases. Taken from the germline V gene (reference sequence), the CDR1 and CDR2 loops are LNHDA and SQIVND.

Using the deep immunoSEQ assay, multiplex PCR amplified TCR CDR3 regions from genomic DNA. Genomic DNA extracted from each cell subset was distributed evenly over all wells of several immunoSEQ 96-well plates, and each plate served as one replicate. Each replicate PCR for sorted subsets received about 220 ng genomic DNA, equal to about 30,000 T cell genomes. The purified libraries were quantified using a Qubit 3.0 fluorometer, sized with a Bioanalyzer 2100, and then quantified again using the KAPA Library Quantification kit. A separate single-read 150-cycle Illumina NextSeq 550 flow cell was used to sequence each immunoSEQ 96-well plate. The original pipeline was this. Because the immunoSEQ output included only junctional sequences and no quality scores, the filtering could not be the same as the filtering used for full-length reads. To assign V/J genes and CDR3, sequences were annotated against IMGT germline references using PyIR, a Python wrapper for IgBLAST v1.9. Reads were filtered out if the reads had weak V/J assignments (E-value above 1e-6), no CDR3, stop codons, out-of-frame junctions, or ambiguous translated residues. V3J clonotypes were defined as sequences sharing an identical inferred V gene, J gene, and CDR3 amino acid sequence. Percentage overlap between repertoires was computed as shared unique clonotypes divided by the size of the smaller repertoire. Richness of each repertoire was evaluated using RTK rarefaction, the Chao1 estimator, and Recon v2.1 estimates of unobserved clonotypes. For all TCRbeta clonotypes obtained by the gDNA method from several donors, generation probabilities were computed with OLGA. Held by TCRdb, this immuneACCESS table contains in-frame sequences only and omits some clones. Under half of the omission traces to an unresolved V gene where checked; the cause of the rest is unknown. V and J calls and clone size are as listed in that table; D and trimming were resolved from the DNA. This sample gives 2.3 million or so clones in total; approximately 95% of them show up just once. The ten largest clones represent 0.3% to 0.4% of the sample.

This receptor was identified in a man younger than 35 in good health. Some clones in this sample may be carry-over from other donors' samples. The sequenced sample consisted of naive CD4+ T cells from PBMCs. What the cell subset or site label conveys for this sample: CD45RA+ positively selected. The V and J genes are TRBV19 and TRBJ1-5; the D gene cannot be named for sure. The sequence in DNA is TGTGCCAGTAGTACTGGAGTAGGGAGATCCAATCAGCCCCAGCATTTT. Its product reads: CASSTGVGRSNQPQHF.